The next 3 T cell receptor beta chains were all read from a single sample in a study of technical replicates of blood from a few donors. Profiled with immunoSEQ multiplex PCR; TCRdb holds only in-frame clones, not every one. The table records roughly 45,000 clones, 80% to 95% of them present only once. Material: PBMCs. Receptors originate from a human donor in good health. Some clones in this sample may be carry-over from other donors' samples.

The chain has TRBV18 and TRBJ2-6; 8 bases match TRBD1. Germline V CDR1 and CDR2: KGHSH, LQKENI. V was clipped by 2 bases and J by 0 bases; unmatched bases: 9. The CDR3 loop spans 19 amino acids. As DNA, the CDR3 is TGTGCCAGCTCACCAAGTACAACAGGGGGGACCTCTGGGGCCAACGTCCTGACTTTC. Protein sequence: CASSPSTTGGTSGANVLTF.

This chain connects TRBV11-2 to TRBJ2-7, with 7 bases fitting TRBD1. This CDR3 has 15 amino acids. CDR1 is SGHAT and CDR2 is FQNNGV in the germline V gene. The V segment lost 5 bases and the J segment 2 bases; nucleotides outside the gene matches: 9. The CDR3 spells CASSLQGKGPYEQYF. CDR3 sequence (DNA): TGTGCCAGCAGCCTACAGGGGAAAGGCCCCTACGAGCAGTACTTC.

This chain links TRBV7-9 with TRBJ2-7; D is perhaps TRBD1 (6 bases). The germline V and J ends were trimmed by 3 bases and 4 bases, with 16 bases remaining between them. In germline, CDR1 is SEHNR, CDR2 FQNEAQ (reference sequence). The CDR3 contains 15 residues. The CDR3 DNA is TGTGCCAGCAGCTTGGGGACACATTACGCGTACGAGCAGTACTTC. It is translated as CASSLGTHYAYEQYF.